Following are 14 T cell receptor beta chains from one sample sequenced in a study of vaccination and CD4 T cells after COVID-19. Treatment defined: roughly 10-day PBMC culture with coronavirus spike peptide pools or control peptides (ViraFEST assay). An Oncomine TCR Beta short-read assay was used to sequence the DNA from cultured CD4+ T cells. One entry per CDR3 protein results from TCRdb running MiXCR on the PCR reads. The sample lists tens of thousands of distinct CDR3 sequences, around 42% occurring once. Antigens of these TCRs are unknown. The sample in question was CD4+ T cells from blood, cultured in vitro, obtained before SARS-CoV-2 vaccination. These receptors all stem from a human donor who received a COVID-19 vaccine.

The chain is built from TRBV12-3 or TRBV12-4 and TRBJ1-2; D not certain. Trimming took off 6 bases at V and 1 base at J, with 9 bases between the two ends. The CDR3 runs 13 residues. CDR3 in amino acids: CASRPGFNYGYTF. CDR3 DNA: TGTGCCAGCAGACCGGGCTTTAACTATGGCTACACCTTC.

The chain combines TRBV24-1 with TRBJ2-7; a possible D gene is TRBD1 (5 bases). The J call may be faulty, since TRBJ2-5 better matches the DNA end. Germline CDR1 is KGHDR and CDR2 is SFDVKD. This CDR3 is built from 13 residues. The CDR3 is CATSDPGRETQYF. The CDR3 DNA is TGTGCCACCAGTGATCCAGGGCGAGAGACCCAGTACTTC.

This clonotype appeared a few times. V usage is TRBV30 and J usage is TRBJ2-3; D not certain. V dropped 0 bases and J dropped 0 bases, with 13 bases sitting between them. Looked up from germline, CDR1 is GTSNPN and CDR2 is SVGIG (reference sequence). CDR3 length: 16 residues. DNA for the CDR3: TGTGCCTGGAGTGTCGGCTACCCTAGAAGCACAGATACGCAGTATTTT. This codes for CAWSVGYPRSTDTQYF. The full variable domain, rest sourced from reference TRBV30 and TRBJ2-3, is SQTIHQWPATLVQPVGSPLSLECTVEGTSNPNLYWYRQAAGRGLQLLFYSVGIGQISSEVPQNLSASRPQDRQFILSSKKLLLSDSGFYLCAWSVGYPRSTDTQYFGPGTRLTVL.

This clonotype was seen a single time. The CDR3 does not end in the conserved phenylalanine or tryptophan, so this is likely a read error. This chain uses TRBV6-2 or TRBV6-3 with TRBJ2-3; a possible D gene is TRBD2 (5 bases). CDR1 and CDR2 from the germline V gene are MNHEY and SVGEGT. The CDR3 consists of 11 residues. The V gene lost 6 bases and the J gene lost 5 bases, with 6 bases spanning the gap. The CDR3 nucleotides are TGTGCCAGCAGCCGGGGAGATACGCAGTATCTT. It yields the protein CASSRGDTQYL.

Only a few counts were recorded for this clonotype. The rearrangement links TRBV27 to TRBJ1-2; 7 positions agree with TRBD1. J was trimmed by 3 bases and V by 5 bases; bases with no gene match: 18. The germline CDR1 and CDR2 sequences are MNHEY and SMNVEV (reference sequence). The CDR3 totals 18 residues. CDR3 coding DNA: TGTGCCAGCAGTCCCCAGATTCCTTCACCGACAGGGTACTATGGCTACACCTTC. Translating it yields CASSPQIPSPTGYYGYTF.

This chain links TRBV19 with TRBJ1-1, with D possibly being TRBD1 (6 bases). Germline V gives CDR1 LNHDA, CDR2 SQIVND (reference sequence). Trimming cost V 0 bases and J 4 bases, with 15 bases left between them. This CDR3 has 16 residues. CDR3 amino acids: CASSIDGGELSTEAFF. Here the CDR3 DNA reads TGTGCCAGTAGTATAGACGGGGGCGAATTGAGCACTGAAGCTTTCTTT.

This clonotype was picked up a small number of times. The chain recombines TRBV20-1 with TRBJ1-2, with TRBD1 as a possible D gene (6 bases). Deletions cut 0 bases from V and 0 bases from J, with 20 bases between. Germline V gives CDR1 DFQATT, CDR2 SNEGSKA (reference sequence). The CDR3 runs to 18 residues. DNA for the CDR3: TGCAGTGCTAGAGATTTAGCTGGGACACCGAATACTAACTATGGCTACACCTTC. As protein: CSARDLAGTPNTNYGYTF.

The rearrangement links TRBV6-1 to TRBJ2-1; the match to TRBD1 covers 7 bases. The V gene's germline CDR1 is MNHNS and CDR2 SASEGT. The J segment lost 5 bases and the V segment lost 5 bases, leaving 3 bases of the junction unmatched. This CDR3 spans 13 amino acids. The CDR3 DNA sequence: TGTGCCAGCAGTCTAACAGGGGACAATGAGCAGTTCTTC. This encodes CASSLTGDNEQFF.

This clonotype appeared a few times. The CDR3 is CAWSVGQSYTF. CDR3 DNA sequence: TGTGCCTGGAGTGTCGGACAGAGCTACACCTTC. This chain uses TRBV30 with TRBJ1-2, with D maybe TRBD1 (6 bases). Germline loops: CDR1 GTSNPN, CDR2 SVGIG (reference sequence). The CDR3 is made up of 11 amino acids. The ends were cut back, 0 bases at V and 9 bases at J, with 8 bases in the middle.

The sample holds a few counts of this clonotype. The chain joins TRBV2 to TRBJ1-6; maybe TRBD1 (6 bases). CDR3 length equals 13 residues. V lost 7 bases and J lost 7, with 11 bases in between. The germline gives CDR1 SNHLY, CDR2 FYNNEI. CDR3 in DNA: TGTGCCAGCACACAGGGATGGAATTCACCCCTCCACTTT. It encodes CASTQGWNSPLHF.

This chain links TRBV24-1 with TRBJ2-5; TRBD1 matches 9 bases. The germline V gene has CDR1 KGHDR and CDR2 SFDVKD. V gave up 6 bases and J gave up 2 bases; unmatched junction bases: 6. This CDR3 region has 15 residues. This chain's CDR3 is CATSTGGGPQETQYF. The CDR3 DNA reads TGTGCCACCAGTACAGGGGGCGGTCCACAAGAGACCCAGTACTTC.

V and J are TRBV7-9 and TRBJ1-1; maybe TRBD1 (6 bases). The germline V gene encodes CDR1 SEHNR and CDR2 FQNEAQ (reference sequence). The V gene lost 5 bases and the J gene lost 1 base, with 14 bases spanning the gap. The CDR3 has 15 residues. The CDR3 DNA reads TGTGCCAGCAGCCGAATGTTAGGGGGGAACACTGAAGCTTTCTTT. Protein product: CASSRMLGGNTEAFF.

V usage is TRBV6-5 and J usage is TRBJ2-7, with 8 positions matching TRBD2. Germline V gene lookup returns CDR1 MNHEY and CDR2 SVGAGI. This CDR3 spans 14 amino acids. J gave up 1 base and V 2 bases, and 1 base lay outside the gene matches. The CDR3 spells CASSYGGRSYEQYF. Written as DNA, the CDR3 is TGTGCCAGCAGTTACGGCGGGAGGTCCTACGAGCAGTACTTC.

The rearrangement links TRBV6-1 to TRBJ2-1; D remains ambiguous. CDR1 and CDR2 (germline): MNHNS, SASEGT. The CDR3 length is 12 residues. Trimming pared 2 bases from V and 8 bases from J, leaving 7 bases between. This CDR3 reads CASSENLDEQFF. CDR3 nucleotide sequence: TGTGCCAGCAGTGAAAACCTAGATGAGCAGTTCTTC.